This entry is about one T cell receptor (beta chain). Its antigen is unknown. The V end was cut by 6 bases, the J end by 0 bases, with 12 bases between. CDR3 size: 14 residues. Looked up from germline, CDR1 is MNHNS and CDR2 is SASEGT. This entry belongs to a study of Graves' ophthalmopathy and Graves' hyperthyroidism. From RNA, the CDR3 regions of TCR beta chains were amplified and sequenced. HTBI-primed first-round RT-PCR preceded second-round multiplex PCR. TCRdb re-called the multiplex PCR reads with MiXCR, one entry per CDR3 protein. The data contain some 390,000 distinct CDR3 sequences, approximately 20% of them seen just once; the ten biggest clones take up about 1.6%. Whole-study results and caveats: Blood contained most expanded thyroid clonotypes exceeding 0.001 frequency.

Specimen: peripheral blood. The chain uses TRBV6-1 and TRBJ2-7; D unclear. This sequence was found in a woman aged 18-30 years with Graves' ophthalmopathy. The CDR3 sequence is CASRPRAASYEQYF. The CDR3 DNA follows: TGTGCCAGCAGACCTCGAGCTGCCTCCTACGAGCAGTACTTC.